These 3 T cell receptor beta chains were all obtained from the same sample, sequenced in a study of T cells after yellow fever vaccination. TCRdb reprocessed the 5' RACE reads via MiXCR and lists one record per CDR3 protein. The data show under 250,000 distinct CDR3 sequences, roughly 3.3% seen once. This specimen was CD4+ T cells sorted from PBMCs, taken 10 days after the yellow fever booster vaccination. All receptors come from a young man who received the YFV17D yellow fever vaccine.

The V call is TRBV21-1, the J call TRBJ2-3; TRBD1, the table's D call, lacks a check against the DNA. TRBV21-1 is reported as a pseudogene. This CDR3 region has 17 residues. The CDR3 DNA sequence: TGTGCCAGCAGTAGGGTAGCCGACAGGCTTTGCACAGATACGCAGTATTTT. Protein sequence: CASSRVADRLCTDTQYF.

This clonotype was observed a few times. CDR3 loop: CASSLDREGAFAFF. The CDR3 region has the DNA TGTGCCAGCAGCTTAGACCGTGAGGGGGCGTTTGCTTTCTTT. The V gene is TRBV7-2, the J gene TRBJ1-1; 7 bases agree with TRBD1. Trimming took 1 base from V and 11 from J; bases not matched to a gene: 10. This CDR3 spans 14 amino acids. Germline CDR1 SGHTA, CDR2 FQGNSA.

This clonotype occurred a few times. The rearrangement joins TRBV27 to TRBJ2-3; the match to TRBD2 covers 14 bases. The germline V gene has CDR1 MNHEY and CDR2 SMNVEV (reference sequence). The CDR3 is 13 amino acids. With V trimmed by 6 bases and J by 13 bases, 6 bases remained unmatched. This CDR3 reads CASRRLAGGSKYF. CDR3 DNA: TGTGCCAGCAGGCGACTAGCGGGGGGGTCGAAGTATTTT.